These 31 T cell receptor beta chains were all obtained from the same sample, sequenced in a study of T cell changes during pregnancy in multiple sclerosis. Clones were read by immunoSEQ multiplex PCR, and TCRdb kept only the in-frame ones, dropping some. The profile shows roughly 100,000 clones, about 90% of them singletons. The sequencing used peripheral blood, collected after pregnancy. These receptors were collected from a female donor with multiple sclerosis, enrolled in a pregnancy study.

This chain joins TRBV19 and TRBJ1-5, with TRBD1 identical over 7 bases. CDR1 and CDR2 from the germline V gene are LNHDA and SQIVND (reference sequence). Trimming took 4 bases from V and 6 from J; bases not matched to a gene: 6. The CDR3 has 14 residues. This chain's CDR3 is CASSTRQGPQPQHF. The DNA for the CDR3 is TGTGCCAGTAGTACGAGACAGGGTCCTCAGCCCCAGCATTTT.

The CDR3 loop is CASSHDRVYEQYF. CDR3 DNA: TGTGCCAGCAGCCATGACAGGGTCTACGAGCAGTACTTC. The genes are TRBV27 and TRBJ2-7; 7 bases fit TRBD1. V was clipped by 6 bases and J by 3 bases; unmatched bases: 5. This CDR3 is built from 13 residues. Germline V gene sequence: CDR1 MNHEY, CDR2 SMNVEV (reference sequence).

The chain couples TRBV27 to TRBJ1-4; 7 nucleotides match TRBD1. The junction had 14 bases not matched to a gene; V was cut back by 9 bases and J by 1 base. The germline V gene encodes CDR1 MNHEY and CDR2 SMNVEV (reference sequence). The CDR3 sequence is 17 residues long. CDR3 sequence (DNA): TGTGCCAGTCGAACCCGACAGGGCGGAGGAACTAATGAAAAACTGTTTTTT. As protein: CASRTRQGGGTNEKLFF.

V usage is TRBV18 and J usage is TRBJ1-1; no clear D gene. Trimming left V 4 bases short and J 1 base short, with 10 bases between. The germline CDR1 and CDR2 sequences are KGHSH and LQKENI. The CDR3 has 14 residues. The CDR3 loop reads CASSRITENTEAFF. CDR3 sequence (DNA): TGTGCCAGCTCACGTATAACAGAGAACACTGAAGCTTTCTTT.

V and J are TRBV25-1 and TRBJ2-2; the D gene is possibly TRBD1 (5 bases). Trimming left V 3 bases short and J 0 bases short, with 11 bases between. The CDR3 consists of 16 residues. Germline V lookup: CDR1 MGHDK, CDR2 SYGVNS. The CDR3, as DNA: TGTGCCAGCAGTGACATGGGGCGACCGAACACCGGGGAGCTGTTTTTT. Its translation: CASSDMGRPNTGELFF.

The chain joins TRBV6-5 to TRBJ1-5; perhaps TRBD1 as D (5 bases). Trimming shortened V by 0 bases and J by 5 bases, and 8 bases separated the two germline ends. The CDR3 loop spans 14 amino acids. The germline gives CDR1 MNHEY, CDR2 SVGAGI. This chain's CDR3 is CASSYSGEDQPQHF. The CDR3 region has the DNA TGTGCCAGCAGTTACTCGGGGGAGGATCAGCCCCAGCATTTT.

This sequence joins TRBV5-1 and TRBJ2-1; tentatively, D is TRBD2 (5 bases). CDR3 length equals 14 residues. CDR1 and CDR2 (germline): SGHRS, YFSETQ. V was trimmed by 6 bases and J by 6 bases, leaving 16 bases between them. The CDR3 sequence is CASKGTSRPNEQFF. DNA of the CDR3: TGCGCCAGCAAAGGAACTAGTAGGCCCAATGAGCAGTTCTTC.

The chain links TRBV28 to TRBJ2-3, with 8 bases matching TRBD1. The trim removed 6 bases at V and 2 bases at J, leaving 13 bases unmatched. This CDR3 comprises 17 residues. The germline V gene encodes CDR1 MDHEN and CDR2 SYDVKM. This chain's CDR3 is CASRMPAGTGTTDTQYF. In nucleotides, the CDR3 is TGTGCCAGCAGAATGCCTGCCGGGACAGGAACCACAGATACGCAGTATTTT.

The rearrangement links TRBV18 to TRBJ2-2, with 8 bases lining up with TRBD1. Germline loops: CDR1 KGHSH, CDR2 LQKENI. After removal of 5 bases from V and 0 bases from J, the junction contained 11 bases not matched to a gene. The CDR3 consists of 18 residues. CDR3 loop: CASSSRQGALSNTGELFF. CDR3 DNA: TGTGCCAGCTCATCACGCCAGGGGGCGCTCTCGAACACCGGGGAGCTGTTTTTT.

This chain links TRBV19 with TRBJ2-4, with TRBD2 identical over 7 bases. The CDR3 has 14 residues. Losses at the gene ends were 3 bases for V and 7 bases for J; bases not matched to a gene: 6. Per the germline V gene, CDR1 is LNHDA and CDR2 is SQIVND (reference sequence). The CDR3 nucleotides read TGTGCCAGTAGTATGGGAGGTAGCGGGAACATTCAGTACTTC. It specifies CASSMGGSGNIQYF. Together with reference TRBV19 and TRBJ2-4, the CDR3 gives the full variable domain: DGGITQSPKYLFRKEGQNVTLSCEQNLNHDAMYWYRQDPGQGLRLIYYSQIVNDFQKGDIAEGYSVSREKKESFPLTVTSAQKNPTAFYLCASSMGGSGNIQYFGAGTRLSVL.

V usage is TRBV7-2 and J usage is TRBJ2-7, with 7 bases aligning to TRBD2. Germline lookup yields CDR1 SGHTA and CDR2 FQGNSA. This CDR3 has 15 amino acids. The J segment lost 3 bases and the V segment lost 2 bases, leaving 7 bases of the junction unmatched. As DNA, the CDR3 is TGTGCCAGCAGCTTACGTATTACGGGGGGCTACGAGCAGTACTTC. This sequence encodes CASSLRITGGYEQYF.

The V call is TRBV7-9, the J call TRBJ1-1; D not certain. Germline-derived CDR1 and CDR2 are SEHNR and FQNEAQ (reference sequence). The CDR3 length is 16 residues. V was pared by 7 bases and J by 8 bases, with 26 bases between. In DNA, the CDR3 is TGTGCCAGCACACCCTCCCTAGCCCTAAGAGTTGCCGAAGCTTTCTTT. Translating gives CASTPSLALRVAEAFF.

V and J are TRBV7-3 and TRBJ1-1, with D possibly matching TRBD1 (5 bases). The germline V gene encodes CDR1 SGHTA and CDR2 FQGTGA. The CDR3 extends over 14 amino acids. V was clipped by 2 bases and J by 5 bases, with 12 bases between them. This CDR3 is CASSLGGAQTEAFF. For the CDR3, the DNA is TGTGCCAGCAGCTTAGGAGGGGCGCAAACTGAAGCTTTCTTT.

This clone has more than one count but fewer than ten. The chain links TRBV7-9 to TRBJ1-1, with no clear D. This CDR3 has 12 residues. V was cut by 3 bases and J by 9 bases, with 11 bases left in between. CDR1 is SEHNR, CDR2 FQNEAQ, per germline (reference sequence). CDR3 amino acids: CASSFTGRQAFF. The DNA for the CDR3 is TGTGCCAGCAGCTTCACCGGGAGGCAAGCTTTCTTT.

This chain connects TRBV4-2 to TRBJ2-1; TRBD1 is a possible D gene (6 bases). CDR1 and CDR2 (germline): LGHNA, YNFKEQ. V was shortened by 4 bases and J by 5 bases, with 18 bases between the two germline ends. The CDR3 extends over 16 amino acids. The CDR3 region is CASSPRSGQRDNEQFF. The CDR3 nucleotides are TGTGCCAGCAGCCCGAGATCGGGACAAAGAGACAATGAGCAGTTCTTC.

The chain employs TRBV2 and TRBJ1-1; tentatively, D is TRBD1 (6 bases). Trimming cost V 4 bases and J 4 bases, with 16 bases left between them. This CDR3 has 15 amino acids. The germline CDR1 and CDR2 sequences are SNHLY and FYNNEI. The CDR3 region is CASSALGRGSTEAFF. For the CDR3, the DNA is TGTGCCAGCAGTGCTTTGGGGAGGGGGAGCACTGAAGCTTTCTTT.

The V gene is TRBV29-1, the J gene TRBJ1-1; D possibly corresponds to TRBD1 (6 bases). The CDR3 consists of 13 residues. V was cut by 7 bases and J by 3 bases, with 15 bases left in between. Germline CDR1 SQVTM, CDR2 ANQGSEA. In DNA form, the CDR3 reads TGCAGCGCCCAAGGGGGATTGGACACTGAAGCTTTCTTT. Residues: CSAQGGLDTEAFF.

This chain joins TRBV6-1 and TRBJ2-5, with 9 bases lining up with TRBD1. V trimming: 1 base; J trimming: 10 bases; junction bases outside the gene matches: 10. The CDR3 spans 15 residues. The V gene's germline CDR1 is MNHNS and CDR2 SASEGT. The CDR3: CASSEGTGAPASQYF. CDR3 DNA: TGTGCCAGCAGTGAAGGGACAGGGGCCCCGGCGAGCCAGTACTTC.

This clone was seen a few times. The chain joins TRBV15 to TRBJ1-1; D unclear. The germline V and J ends were trimmed by 3 bases and 6 bases, with 14 bases remaining between them. The length of the CDR3 is 14 residues. Germline V gives CDR1 LNHNV, CDR2 YYDKDF (reference sequence). CDR3 DNA: TGTGCCACCAGCAGGGTGAACAGAGCAGCTGAAGCTTTCTTT. Translating gives CATSRVNRAAEAFF.

The chain is built from TRBV5-1 and TRBJ2-2, with 12 positions matching TRBD2. Germline CDR1 is SGHRS and CDR2 is YFSETQ. This CDR3 is 14 amino acids long. V lost 4 bases, J lost 7 bases, and 2 bases stayed unmatched. The CDR3 here is CASSPGLAGGELFF. CDR3 coding DNA: TGCGCCAGCAGCCCGGGACTAGCGGGCGGGGAGCTGTTTTTT.

The chain has TRBV7-3 and TRBJ2-4, with D possibly TRBD2 on 5 matching bases. Trimming left V 1 base short and J 5 bases short, with 12 bases between. Looked up from germline, CDR1 is SGHTA and CDR2 is FQGTGA. The CDR3 spans 15 residues. CDR3: CASSLRGGPQNIQYF. CDR3 coding DNA: TGTGCCAGCAGCTTAAGAGGAGGCCCACAAAACATTCAGTACTTC.

The chain carries TRBV18 and TRBJ2-7, with 9 bases that match TRBD1. The CDR3 covers 15 residues. CDR1 and CDR2 from the germline V gene are KGHSH and LQKENI. The V segment lost 6 bases and the J segment 3 bases; nucleotides outside the gene matches: 9. CDR3 DNA sequence: TGTGCCAGCTCTCCCGTTGGGGACAGGGACTACGAGCAGTACTTC. Residues: CASSPVGDRDYEQYF.

V is TRBV28 and J is TRBJ2-6, with 9 bases fitting TRBD1. The CDR3 contains 18 residues. Per germline, CDR1 MDHEN and CDR2 SYDVKM. With 8 bases clipped from V and 3 bases from J, the junction kept 14 bases outside the gene matches. DNA for the CDR3: TGTGCCAGCCAGTTCCTCGGGACAGGGAGAATTGGGGCCAACGTCCTGACTTTC. It translates to CASQFLGTGRIGANVLTF.

The rearrangement links TRBV28 to TRBJ2-7, with D perhaps TRBD1 (5 bases). The germline V gene has CDR1 MDHEN and CDR2 SYDVKM. Trimming took off 5 bases at V and 3 bases at J, with 26 bases between the two ends. This CDR3 has 18 residues. Here the CDR3 reads CASSPHKIGAKPLYEQYF. CDR3 DNA sequence: TGTGCCAGCAGTCCACATAAAATTGGGGCGAAGCCTCTCTACGAGCAGTACTTC. Full variable domain (outside the CDR3, taken from reference TRBV28 and TRBJ2-7): DVKVTQSSRYLVKRTGEKVFLECVQDMDHENMFWYRQDPGLGLRLIYFSYDVKMKEKGDIPEGYSVSREKKERFSLILESASTNQTSMYLCASSPHKIGAKPLYEQYFGPGTRLTVT.

The rearrangement uses TRBV6-1 and TRBJ1-4, with D maybe TRBD1 (6 bases). CDR1 and CDR2 (germline): MNHNS, SASEGT. CDR3 length equals 14 residues. The V and J ends lost 5 bases and 5 bases respectively, with 12 bases between them. CDR3 DNA: TGTGCCAGCAGTTCACAGGGTTGGAATGAAAAACTGTTTTTT. This translates into CASSSQGWNEKLFF.

This chain joins TRBV27 and TRBJ1-5, with 10 bases aligning to TRBD1. The trim removed 11 bases at V and 6 bases at J, leaving 7 bases unmatched. Germline V gene data show CDR1 as MNHEY and CDR2 as SMNVEV (reference sequence). This CDR3 is 13 amino acids long. The CDR3 is CAAGQGDAQPQHF. Written as DNA, the CDR3 is TGTGCCGCCGGACAGGGGGATGCTCAGCCCCAGCATTTT.

The chain has TRBV5-1 and TRBJ2-1; D possibly corresponds to TRBD1 (6 bases). Germline V CDR1 and CDR2: SGHRS, YFSETQ. This CDR3 is built from 15 residues. V lost 2 bases and J lost 3, with 12 bases in between. The CDR3 protein is CASSFYQGIYNEQFF. The CDR3 DNA follows: TGCGCCAGCAGCTTCTACCAGGGGATCTACAATGAGCAGTTCTTC.

This rearrangement joins TRBV4-2 to TRBJ1-1; 10 positions match TRBD1. The CDR3 has 15 amino acids. CDR1 and CDR2 (germline): LGHNA, YNFKEQ. V gave up 1 base and J gave up 12 bases; unmatched junction bases: 11. The DNA for the CDR3 is TGTGCCAGCAGCCAAGGAGGAGGGGGACAGGGGTTACCTTTCTTT. It yields the protein CASSQGGGGQGLPFF.

This chain links TRBV2 with TRBJ2-3; 8 positions match TRBD2. The V and J ends lost 5 bases and 1 base, in that order; junction bases with no gene match: 5. Germline CDR1 is SNHLY and CDR2 is FYNNEI. The CDR3 has 15 amino acids. DNA for the CDR3: TGTGCCAGCAGTATACTGACTAGCGGCACAGATACGCAGTATTTT. Amino acids: CASSILTSGTDTQYF.

This clone was found once. The chain is built from TRBV29-1 and TRBJ2-7, with TRBD1 matching over 9 bases. The CDR3 is 14 amino acids. Per the germline V gene, CDR1 is SQVTM and CDR2 is ANQGSEA. V dropped 0 bases and J dropped 2; count of bases not matched to a gene: 2. The CDR3 nucleotides are TGCAGCGTTGAAGATCGACAGGGGGCCTACGAGCAGTACTTC. Its protein product is CSVEDRQGAYEQYF.

The chain has TRBV25-1 and TRBJ1-5; unclear D gene. Between the trimmed V and J ends, which lost 5 bases and 0 bases, there was a span of 11 bases. The CDR3 loop spans 15 amino acids. Per the germline V gene, CDR1 is MGHDK and CDR2 is SYGVNS. The CDR3 is CASSKDGLSNQPQHF. The CDR3 DNA reads TGTGCCAGCAGTAAGGACGGACTTAGCAATCAGCCCCAGCATTTT. Looking up the rest from reference TRBV25-1 and TRBJ1-5 gives the full variable domain: EADIYQTPRYLVIGTGKKITLECSQTMGHDKMYWYQQDPGMELHLIHYSYGVNSTEKGDLSSESTVSRIRTEHFPLTLESARPSHTSQYLCASSKDGLSNQPQHFGDGTRLSIL.